This T cell receptor (beta chain) is drawn from a study of cytomegalovirus exposure and HLA in healthy donors. Study findings and constraints: Researchers catalogued roughly 170 TCR beta chains as cytomegalovirus-associated.

A remark on this clone: What it binds is unknown.

Germline V gene lookup returns CDR1 SQVTM and CDR2 ANQGSEA. Trimming removed 2 bases at V and 2 bases at J, with 10 bases between. This CDR3 has 13 amino acids. The PCR had 60 Vbeta and 13 Jbeta primers. Repertoires were generated with immunoSEQ multiplex PCR, while TCRdb's copy carries only in-frame clones and drops some. The data contain 150,000 to 200,000 clones, about 59% of them singletons. V usage is TRBV29-1 and J usage is TRBJ2-7; D ambiguous. Sequencing input: PBMCs. The TCR originated in a man aged 40-49 years in good health and CMV-seronegative. The CDR3 DNA sequence: TGCAGCGTTGAATCCGCGATGACCTACGAGCAGTACTTC. As protein: CSVESAMTYEQYF.